This T cell receptor (beta chain) was sequenced during a study of blood T cell dynamics during melanoma immunotherapy. Study outcomes and limitations: Among sorted CD8+ subsets, immune-effector cells had the highest clonality and cell-free DNA similarity.

This CDR3 has 16 residues. V lost 2 bases and J 5 bases, leaving 18 bases between the germline ends. The germline V gene encodes CDR1 SGDLS and CDR2 YYNGEE. The sample's time point: week 3, after first cycle of checkpoint inhibitor. Clones were read by immunoSEQ multiplex PCR, and TCRdb kept only the in-frame ones, dropping some. The profile shows roughly 16,000 clones, about 95% of them singletons. This clone came up once. What it recognizes is unknown. This rearrangement joins TRBV9 to TRBJ2-3; D possibly uses TRBD1 or TRBD2 (6 bases each). Specimen: effector memory CD8+ T cells from blood, collected from a patient treated with checkpoint blockade. The receptor was isolated from a human donor with melanoma. The DNA for the CDR3 is TGTGCCAGCAGCGTGACTCCAAAGGGGGGTCTAGATACGCAGTATTTT. This codes for CASSVTPKGGLDTQYF.